This T cell receptor (beta chain) was captured in a study of T-cell reconstitution after alpha-beta-depleted transplantation in children. Overall study findings and caveats: Surviving recipient T cells and thymic progenitors underlay high day-60 TCRbeta diversity in some patients. The main origin of T-cell counts and diversity one year after transplant was newly produced T cells. Expanded graft clones, several hundred of them, were reportedly the source of alpha-beta T cells about two months after transplant.

This clonotype has more than one count but fewer than ten. Its specificity is unknown. Deletions cut 4 bases from V and 0 bases from J, with 16 bases between. Germline CDR1 is SGHRS and CDR2 is YFSETQ. The CDR3 has 16 amino acids. The TCRbeta library was prepared with unique molecular identifiers. TCRdb reanalysed the PCR reads using MiXCR and keeps one entry per CDR3 protein. The sample holds more than 300,000 distinct CDR3 sequences; about 17% are singletons and the top ten take about 41%. This sequence originates from a male patient aged 2-15 years who had a stem cell transplant for acute lymphoblastic leukemia, so the T cells may come from the graft donor. The specimen comprised PBMCs, mostly from graft donor cells, sampled 360 days after TCRalphabeta/CD19-depleted stem cell transplant. The chain joins TRBV5-1 to TRBJ2-5; maybe TRBD2 (5 bases). The CDR3 loop reads CASSPGGAEYQETQYF. CDR3 nucleotides: TGCGCCAGCAGCCCGGGTGGAGCGGAGTACCAAGAGACCCAGTACTTC.